This is a list of T cell receptor beta chains from one sample in a study of T cell repertoires and HLA-DP antigens. Antigens of these TCRs are unknown. Only in-frame clones appear in the TCRdb table, and some are missing; sequencing was by immunoSEQ multiplex PCR. The repertoire includes about 73,000 clones, roughly 75% of them detected once, and about 1.4% sits in the top ten. Sequencing was performed on CD4+ T cells from PBMCs. The receptors stem from a man aged 55 to 70 in good health and CMV-seronegative. Each CDR3 is given with its conserved first and last residue. A D gene is named only where the DNA matches it firmly. Some rows mark clone size as missing; the rest say once, few, many or name a class of expanded clone.

d_gene	v_gene	j_gene	abundance	CDR3aa	CDR3nt
TRBD1	TRBV11-2	TRBJ2-5	NA	CASSFEDRGRETQYF	TGTGCCAGCAGCTTCGAGGACAGGGGGCGAGAGACCCAGTACTTC
NA	TRBV5-5	TRBJ2-7	NA	CASSLSGHDSYEQYF	TGTGCCAGCAGCTTAAGCGGACACGACTCCTACGAGCAGTACTTC
NA	TRBV19	TRBJ1-3	NA	CASTGDSGNTIYF	TGTGCCAGTACCGGGGACTCTGGAAACACCATATATTTT
NA	TRBV7-2	TRBJ2-3	NA	CASSLASSGPGTDTQYF	TGTGCCAGCAGCTTAGCTTCCTCCGGACCCGGCACAGATACGCAGTATTTT
NA	TRBV7-2	TRBJ1-6	medium-sized	CASTLRPPAVGDSPLHF	TGTGCCAGCACATTACGACCCCCGGCGGTTGGGGATTCACCCCTCCACTTT
TRBD2	TRBV5-4	TRBJ2-5	NA	CASSRTPSGGGLETQYF	TGTGCCAGCAGTCGGACACCTAGCGGGGGGGGTTTGGAGACCCAGTACTTC
TRBD2	TRBV6-5	TRBJ2-7	NA	CASSWGIRGAYEQYF	TGTGCCAGCAGTTGGGGGATTCGGGGGGCCTACGAGCAGTACTTC
NA	TRBV9	TRBJ1-2	NA	CASSVRDGEDGYTF	TGTGCCAGCAGCGTCCGGGACGGAGAAGATGGCTACACCTTC
NA	TRBV9	TRBJ1-1	once	CASSVGHMNTEAFF	TGTGCCAGCAGCGTAGGACACATGAACACTGAAGCTTTCTTT
NA	TRBV6-5	TRBJ1-2	NA	CASSYAAGRLLNGYTF	TGTGCCAGCAGTTATGCTGCCGGGCGCCTCCTAAATGGCTACACCTTC
NA	TRBV7-2	TRBJ2-1	NA	CASSSPSVDEQFF	TGTGCCAGCAGCTCCCCCTCCGTCGATGAGCAGTTCTTC
NA	TRBV30	TRBJ1-1	NA	CAWSGQLDTEAFF	TGTGCCTGGAGTGGTCAGTTGGACACTGAAGCTTTCTTT
TRBD2	TRBV2	TRBJ2-2	NA	CASNQLAGGVGELFF	TGTGCCAGCAACCAACTAGCGGGAGGGGTCGGGGAGCTGTTTTTT
TRBD2	TRBV4-3	TRBJ2-7	NA	CASSQGTSGGASEQYF	TGCGCCAGCAGCCAAGGCACTAGCGGGGGGGCCTCCGAGCAGTACTTC
NA	TRBV19	TRBJ1-1	NA	CASSIRGVTEAFF	TGTGCCAGTAGTATTAGGGGGGTCACTGAAGCTTTCTTT
NA	TRBV25-1	TRBJ2-1	NA	CASTPPTTGIDEQFF	TGTGCCAGCACCCCCCCGACAACGGGGATCGATGAGCAGTTCTTC
NA	TRBV19	TRBJ2-7	NA	CASSRGDRGYEQYF	TGTGCCAGTAGTAGGGGGGACCGGGGCTACGAGCAGTACTTC
NA	TRBV7-2	TRBJ1-5	NA	CASSPQGERNQPQHF	TGTGCCAGCAGCCCCCAGGGTGAGCGCAATCAGCCCCAGCATTTT
NA	TRBV7-2	TRBJ1-6	NA	CASSLEGVSSYNSPLHF	TGTGCCAGCAGCTTAGAGGGGGTCAGCTCCTATAATTCACCCCTCCACTTT
NA	TRBV6-1	TRBJ2-1	NA	CASSEILSSYNEQFF	TGTGCCAGCAGCGAGATCCTCAGCTCCTACAATGAGCAGTTCTTC
TRBD2	TRBV11-3	TRBJ2-1	NA	CASARDAGGSNEQFF	TGTGCCAGCGCCCGGGACGCGGGAGGCTCCAATGAGCAGTTCTTC
TRBD1	TRBV7-6	TRBJ1-3	few	CASSVTGAGNTIYF	TGTGCCAGCAGCGTCACAGGGGCTGGAAACACCATATATTTT
NA	TRBV11-2	TRBJ1-4	NA	CASSLGGPRNNEKLFF	TGTGCCAGCAGCTTAGGGGGGCCCAGAAATAATGAAAAACTGTTTTTT
NA	TRBV9	TRBJ1-3	once	CASSPGPGGSGNTIYF	TGTGCCAGCAGCCCAGGACCGGGGGGCTCTGGAAACACCATATATTTT
TRBD1	TRBV4-3	TRBJ1-2	NA	CASSQGVAGQGNGYTF	TGCGCCAGCAGCCAAGGCGTGGCGGGACAGGGGAATGGCTACACCTTC
TRBD2	TRBV5-8	TRBJ2-5	NA	CASSHGTSGGVQETQYF	TGTGCCAGCAGCCACGGGACTAGCGGGGGGGTCCAAGAGACCCAGTACTTC
TRBD1	TRBV19	TRBJ1-1	NA	CASSIWGQGANTEAFF	TGTGCCAGTAGTATATGGGGACAGGGGGCCAACACTGAAGCTTTCTTT
NA	TRBV30	TRBJ2-7	NA	CAWRTTGSFEQYF	TGTGCCTGGAGGACGACAGGTTCCTTCGAGCAGTACTTC
NA	TRBV6-1	TRBJ2-7	NA	CASKGLRYEQYF	TGTGCCAGCAAGGGGTTGCGCTACGAGCAGTACTTC
NA	TRBV5-1	TRBJ2-3	NA	CASSLVGWDTQYF	TGCGCCAGCAGCTTGGTGGGGTGGGATACGCAGTATTTT
TRBD1	TRBV13	TRBJ1-2	NA	CASSPLATGASGYTF	TGTGCCAGCAGCCCCCTGGCGACAGGGGCATCGGGCTACACCTTC
TRBD2	TRBV6-6	TRBJ2-2	medium-sized	CASTPGGTNTGELFF	TGTGCCAGCACCCCGGGAGGTACGAACACCGGGGAGCTGTTTTTT
TRBD1	TRBV5-1	TRBJ1-6	NA	CASSSGQAWNSPLHF	TGCGCCAGCAGCTCAGGACAGGCATGGAATTCACCCCTCCACTTT
NA	TRBV7-2	TRBJ2-1	NA	CASSSRESSYNEQFF	TGTGCCAGCAGCTCCCGGGAGTCCTCCTACAATGAGCAGTTCTTC
TRBD2	TRBV7-9	TRBJ2-1	NA	CASSWGLVTEQFF	TGTGCCAGCAGCTGGGGACTAGTCACTGAGCAGTTCTTC
TRBD2	TRBV5-6	TRBJ2-2	once	CASSFLAGVDTGELFF	TGTGCCAGCAGCTTCTTAGCGGGGGTAGACACCGGGGAGCTGTTTTTT
NA	TRBV6-1	TRBJ1-3	NA	CASSEGESGNTIYF	TGTGCCAGCAGTGAAGGAGAGTCTGGAAACACCATATATTTT
NA	TRBV28	TRBJ1-2	NA	CASVMGGTNYGYTF	TGTGCCAGCGTGATGGGCGGAACTAACTATGGCTACACCTTC
NA	TRBV5-1	TRBJ2-1	once	CASSLAAGVLSYNEQFF	TGCGCCAGCAGCTTGGCGGCAGGGGTCCTCTCCTACAATGAGCAGTTCTTC
NA	TRBV6-1	TRBJ1-5	NA	CASSDGWNQPQHF	TGTGCCAGCAGTGACGGTTGGAATCAGCCCCAGCATTTT
NA	TRBV20-1	TRBJ2-5	NA	CSARIGETQYF	TGCAGTGCTAGAATTGGGGAGACCCAGTACTTC